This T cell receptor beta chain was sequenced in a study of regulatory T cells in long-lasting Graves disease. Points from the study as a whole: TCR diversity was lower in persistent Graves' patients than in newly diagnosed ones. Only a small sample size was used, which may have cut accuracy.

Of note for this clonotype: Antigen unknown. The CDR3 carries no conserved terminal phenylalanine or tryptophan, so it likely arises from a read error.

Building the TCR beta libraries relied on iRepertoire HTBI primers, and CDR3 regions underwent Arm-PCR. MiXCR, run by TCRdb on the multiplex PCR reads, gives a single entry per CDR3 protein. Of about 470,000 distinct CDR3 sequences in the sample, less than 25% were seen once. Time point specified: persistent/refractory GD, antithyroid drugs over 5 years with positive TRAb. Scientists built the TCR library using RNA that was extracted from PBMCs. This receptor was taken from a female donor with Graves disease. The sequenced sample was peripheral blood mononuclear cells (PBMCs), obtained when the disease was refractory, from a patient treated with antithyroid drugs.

CDR3 nucleotides: TGTGCCAGCTCACCTCCGACAGGGTGGACTGAAGCTTTCCTT. Its translation is CASSPPTGWTEAFL. The chain couples TRBV18 to TRBJ1-1; 7 bases are shared with TRBD1. V gave up 3 bases and J gave up 5 bases; unmatched junction bases: 6. Looked up from germline, CDR1 is KGHSH and CDR2 is LQKENI. The CDR3 sequence is 14 residues long.